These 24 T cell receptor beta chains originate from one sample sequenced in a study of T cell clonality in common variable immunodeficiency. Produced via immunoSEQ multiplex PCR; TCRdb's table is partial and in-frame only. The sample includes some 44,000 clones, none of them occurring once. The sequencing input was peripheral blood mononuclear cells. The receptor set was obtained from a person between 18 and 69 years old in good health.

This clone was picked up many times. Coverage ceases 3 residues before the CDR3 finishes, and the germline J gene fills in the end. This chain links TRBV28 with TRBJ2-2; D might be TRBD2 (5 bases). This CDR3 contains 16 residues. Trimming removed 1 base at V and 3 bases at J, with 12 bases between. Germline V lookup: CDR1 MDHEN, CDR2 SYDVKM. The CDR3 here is CASSLFRGVDTGELFF. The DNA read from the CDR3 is TGTGCCAGCAGTTTATTTCGGGGAGTGGACACCGGGGAG. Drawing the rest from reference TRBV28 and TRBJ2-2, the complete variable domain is DVKVTQSSRYLVKRTGEKVFLECVQDMDHENMFWYRQDPGLGLRLIYFSYDVKMKEKGDIPEGYSVSREKKERFSLILESASTNQTSMYLCASSLFRGVDTGELFFGEGSRLTVL.

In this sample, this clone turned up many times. The covered CDR3 bases are TGTGCCAGCAGCCCGACGTCGGCGGAAGGTGAC. Protein: CASSPTSAEGD. The CDR3 as a whole reads CASSPTSAEGDYTF. The rearrangement uses TRBV7-9 and TRBJ1-2; D is undetermined. The observed sequence ends 3 residues before the CDR3 terminus, with the missing tail filled in from the germline J gene. Germline V gene lookup returns CDR1 SEHNR and CDR2 FQNEAQ (reference sequence). The CDR3 contains 14 residues.

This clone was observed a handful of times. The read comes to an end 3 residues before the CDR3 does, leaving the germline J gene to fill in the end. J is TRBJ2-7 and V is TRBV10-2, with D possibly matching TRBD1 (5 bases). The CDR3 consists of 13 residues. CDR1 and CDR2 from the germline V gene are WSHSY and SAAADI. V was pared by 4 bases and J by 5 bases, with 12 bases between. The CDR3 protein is CASSVVGRDEQYF. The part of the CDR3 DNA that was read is TGCGCCAGCAGTGTTGTCGGCAGGGACGAG.

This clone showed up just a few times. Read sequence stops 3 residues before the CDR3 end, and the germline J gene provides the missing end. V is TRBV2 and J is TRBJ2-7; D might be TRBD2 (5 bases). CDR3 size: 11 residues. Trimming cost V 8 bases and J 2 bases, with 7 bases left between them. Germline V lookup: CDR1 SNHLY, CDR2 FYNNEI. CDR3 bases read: TGTGCCAGCTCGAGGGCCTACGAG. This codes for CASSRAYE. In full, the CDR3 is CASSRAYEQYF.

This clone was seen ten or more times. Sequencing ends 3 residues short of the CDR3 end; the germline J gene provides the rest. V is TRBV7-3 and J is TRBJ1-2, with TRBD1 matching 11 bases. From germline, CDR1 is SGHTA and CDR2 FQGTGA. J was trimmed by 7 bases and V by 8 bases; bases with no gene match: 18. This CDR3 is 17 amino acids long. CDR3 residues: CASGRGTGGLKSTGYTF. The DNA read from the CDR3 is TGTGCCAGCGGTCGGGGGACAGGGGGTCTTAAGTCAACTGGC.

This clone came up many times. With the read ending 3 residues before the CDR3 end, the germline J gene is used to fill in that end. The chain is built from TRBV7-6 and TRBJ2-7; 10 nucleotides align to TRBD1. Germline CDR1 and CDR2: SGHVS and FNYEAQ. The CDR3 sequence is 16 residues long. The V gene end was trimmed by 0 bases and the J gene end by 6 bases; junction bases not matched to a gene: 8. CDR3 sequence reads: CASSLAATGGLGEQYF. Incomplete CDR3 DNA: TGTGCCAGCAGCTTAGCAGCGACAGGGGGCTTAGGCGAG.

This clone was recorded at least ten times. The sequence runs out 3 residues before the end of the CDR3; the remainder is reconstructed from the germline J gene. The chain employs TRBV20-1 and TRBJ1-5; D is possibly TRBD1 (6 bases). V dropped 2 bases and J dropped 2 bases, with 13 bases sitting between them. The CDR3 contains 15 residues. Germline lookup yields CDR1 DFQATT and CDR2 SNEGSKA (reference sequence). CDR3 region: CSARIAGAGNQPQHF. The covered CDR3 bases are TGCAGTGCTAGAATTGCAGGGGCGGGCAATCAGCCC.

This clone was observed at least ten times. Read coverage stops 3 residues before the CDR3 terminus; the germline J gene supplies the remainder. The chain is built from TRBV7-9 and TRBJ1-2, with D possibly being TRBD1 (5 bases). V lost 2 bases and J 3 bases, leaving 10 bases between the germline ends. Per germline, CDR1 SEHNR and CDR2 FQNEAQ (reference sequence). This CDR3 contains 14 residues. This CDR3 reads CASSLNWGDYGYTF. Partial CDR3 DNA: TGTGCCAGCAGCTTAAATTGGGGGGACTATGGC.

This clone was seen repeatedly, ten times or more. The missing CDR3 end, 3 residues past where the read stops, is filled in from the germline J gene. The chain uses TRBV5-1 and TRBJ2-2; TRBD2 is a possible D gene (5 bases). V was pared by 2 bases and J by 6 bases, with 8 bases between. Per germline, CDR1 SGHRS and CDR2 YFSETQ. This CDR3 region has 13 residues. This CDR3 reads CASSLEAAGELFF. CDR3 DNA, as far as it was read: TGCGCCAGCAGCTTAGAAGCGGCCGGGGAG.

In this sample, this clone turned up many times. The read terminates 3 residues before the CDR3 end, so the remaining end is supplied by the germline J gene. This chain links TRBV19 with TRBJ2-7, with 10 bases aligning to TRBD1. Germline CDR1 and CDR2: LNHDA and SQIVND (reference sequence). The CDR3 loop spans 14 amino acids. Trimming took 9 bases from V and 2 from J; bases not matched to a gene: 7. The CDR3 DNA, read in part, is TGTGCCAGAGGTGGGGACAGGGGCCCCTACGAG. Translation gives CARGGDRGPYE. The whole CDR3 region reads CARGGDRGPYEQYF.

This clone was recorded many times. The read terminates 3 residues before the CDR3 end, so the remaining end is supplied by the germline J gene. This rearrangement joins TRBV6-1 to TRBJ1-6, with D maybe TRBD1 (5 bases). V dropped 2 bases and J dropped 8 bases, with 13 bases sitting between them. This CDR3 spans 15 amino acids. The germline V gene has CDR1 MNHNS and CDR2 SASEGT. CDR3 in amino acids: CASSEKGGGDSPLHF. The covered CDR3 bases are TGTGCCAGCAGTGAAAAGGGCGGGGGGGATTCACCC.

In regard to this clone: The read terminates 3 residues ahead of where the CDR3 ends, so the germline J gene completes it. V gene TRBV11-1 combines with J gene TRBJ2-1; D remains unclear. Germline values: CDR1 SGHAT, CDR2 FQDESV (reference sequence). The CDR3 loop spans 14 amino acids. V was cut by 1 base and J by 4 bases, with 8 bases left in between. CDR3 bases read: TGTGCCAGCAGCTTAGTACTCCCATACAATGAG. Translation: CASSLVLPYNE. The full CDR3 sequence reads CASSLVLPYNEQFF.

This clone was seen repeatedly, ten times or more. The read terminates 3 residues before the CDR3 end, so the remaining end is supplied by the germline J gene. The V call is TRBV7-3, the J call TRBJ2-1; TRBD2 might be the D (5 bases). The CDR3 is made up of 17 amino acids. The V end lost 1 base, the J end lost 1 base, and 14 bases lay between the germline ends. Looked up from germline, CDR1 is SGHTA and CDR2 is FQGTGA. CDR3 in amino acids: CASSLIRGIGSYNEQFF. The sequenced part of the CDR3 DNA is TGTGCCAGCAGCTTAATCCGGGGAATCGGGTCCTACAATGAG.

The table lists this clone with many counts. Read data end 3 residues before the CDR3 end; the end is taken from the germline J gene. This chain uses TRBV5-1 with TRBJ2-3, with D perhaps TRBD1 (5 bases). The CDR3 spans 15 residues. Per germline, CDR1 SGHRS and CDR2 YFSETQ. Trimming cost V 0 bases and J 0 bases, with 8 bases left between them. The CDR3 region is CASSLAGWSTDTQYF. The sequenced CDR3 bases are TGCGCCAGCAGCTTGGCAGGGTGGAGCACAGATACG.

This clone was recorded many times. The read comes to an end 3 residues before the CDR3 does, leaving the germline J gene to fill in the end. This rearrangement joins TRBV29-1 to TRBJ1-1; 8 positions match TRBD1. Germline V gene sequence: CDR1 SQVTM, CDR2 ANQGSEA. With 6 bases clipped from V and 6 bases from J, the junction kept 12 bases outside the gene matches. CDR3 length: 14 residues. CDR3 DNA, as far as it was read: TGCAGCGTCCGAAGGGGGACAGGTGACGCTGAA. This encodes CSVRRGTGDAE. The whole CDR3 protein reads CSVRRGTGDAEAFF.

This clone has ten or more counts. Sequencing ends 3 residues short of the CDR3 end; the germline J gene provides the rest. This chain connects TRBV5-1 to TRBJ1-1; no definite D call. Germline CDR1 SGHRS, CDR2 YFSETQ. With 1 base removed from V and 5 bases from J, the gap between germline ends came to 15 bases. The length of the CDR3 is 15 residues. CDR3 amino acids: CASSLSSPRSTEAFF. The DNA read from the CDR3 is TGCGCCAGCAGCTTGAGTTCCCCCAGGAGTACTGAA.

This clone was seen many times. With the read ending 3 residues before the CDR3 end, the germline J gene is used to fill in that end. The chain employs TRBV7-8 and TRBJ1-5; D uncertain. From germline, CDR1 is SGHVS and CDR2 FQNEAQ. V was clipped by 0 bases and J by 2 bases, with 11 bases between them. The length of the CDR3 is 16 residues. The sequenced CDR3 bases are TGTGCCAGCAGCTTAGCTTTTCGGCAGGGCAATCAGCCC. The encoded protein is CASSLAFRQGNQP. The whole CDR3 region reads CASSLAFRQGNQPQHF.

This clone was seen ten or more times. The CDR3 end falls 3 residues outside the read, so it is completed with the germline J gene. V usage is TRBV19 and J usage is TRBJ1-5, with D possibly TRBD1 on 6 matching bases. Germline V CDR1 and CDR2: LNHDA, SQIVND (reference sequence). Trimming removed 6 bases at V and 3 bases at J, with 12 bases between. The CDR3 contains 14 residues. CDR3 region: CASRLQGYNQPQHF. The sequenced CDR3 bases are TGTGCCAGTAGGCTACAGGGTTACAATCAGCCC.

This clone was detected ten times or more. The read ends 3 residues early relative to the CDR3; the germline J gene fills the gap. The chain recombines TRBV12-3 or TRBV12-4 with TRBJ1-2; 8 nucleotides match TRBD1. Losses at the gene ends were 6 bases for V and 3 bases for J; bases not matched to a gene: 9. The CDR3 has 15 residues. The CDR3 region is CASRYDRGRDYGYTF. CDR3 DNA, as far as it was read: TGTGCCAGCAGGTACGACAGGGGCCGGGACTATGGC.

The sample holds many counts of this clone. The sequenced part of the CDR3 DNA is TGTGCCAGCAGCGCGAGGGGACTTAATGAG. It codes for CASSARGLNE. In full, the CDR3 reads CASSARGLNEQFF. The chain employs TRBV11-3 and TRBJ2-1, with a possible D match to TRBD2 (6 bases). The read finishes 3 residues shy of the CDR3 end, and the germline J gene is used to complete it. Germline CDR1 SGHNT, CDR2 YENEEA. The CDR3 length is 13 residues. Between the trimmed V and J ends, which lost 5 bases and 7 bases, there was a span of 12 bases.

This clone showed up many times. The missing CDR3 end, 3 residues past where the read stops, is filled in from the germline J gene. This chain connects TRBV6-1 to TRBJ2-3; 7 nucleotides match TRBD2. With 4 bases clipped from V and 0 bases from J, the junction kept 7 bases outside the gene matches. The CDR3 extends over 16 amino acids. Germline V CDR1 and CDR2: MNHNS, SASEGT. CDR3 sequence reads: CASSGLSGGSTDTQYF. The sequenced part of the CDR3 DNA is TGTGCCAGCAGTGGGTTATCCGGGGGGAGCACAGATACG.

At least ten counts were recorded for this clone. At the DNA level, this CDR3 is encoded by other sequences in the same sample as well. The CDR3 DNA, read in part, is TGTGCCAGCAGCTTCTCAGGCTCCTACAATGAG. Its protein is CASSFSGSYNE. Given in full, the CDR3 is CASSFSGSYNEQFF. The J gene is TRBJ2-1, the V gene TRBV5-4, with D unclear. The read stops 3 residues short of the end of the CDR3; the missing end is completed from the germline J gene. The length of the CDR3 is 14 residues. V was clipped by 2 bases and J by 0 bases, with 6 bases between them. Per the germline V gene, CDR1 is SGHNT and CDR2 is YYREEE (reference sequence).

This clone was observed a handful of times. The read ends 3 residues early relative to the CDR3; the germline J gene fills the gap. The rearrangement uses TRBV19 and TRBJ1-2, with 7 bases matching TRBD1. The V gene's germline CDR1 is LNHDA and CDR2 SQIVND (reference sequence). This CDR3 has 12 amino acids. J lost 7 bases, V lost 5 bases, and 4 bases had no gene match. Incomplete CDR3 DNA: TGTGCCAGTAGTGAACAGGGGATTGGC. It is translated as CASSEQGIG. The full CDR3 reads CASSEQGIGYTF.

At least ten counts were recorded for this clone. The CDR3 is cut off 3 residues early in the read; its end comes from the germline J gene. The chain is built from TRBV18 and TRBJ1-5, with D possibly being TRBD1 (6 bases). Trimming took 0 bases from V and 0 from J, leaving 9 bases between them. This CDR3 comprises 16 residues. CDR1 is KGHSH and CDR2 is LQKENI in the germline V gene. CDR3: CASSPPSGDSNQPQHF. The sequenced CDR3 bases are TGTGCCAGCTCACCACCGTCAGGGGATAGCAATCAGCCC.